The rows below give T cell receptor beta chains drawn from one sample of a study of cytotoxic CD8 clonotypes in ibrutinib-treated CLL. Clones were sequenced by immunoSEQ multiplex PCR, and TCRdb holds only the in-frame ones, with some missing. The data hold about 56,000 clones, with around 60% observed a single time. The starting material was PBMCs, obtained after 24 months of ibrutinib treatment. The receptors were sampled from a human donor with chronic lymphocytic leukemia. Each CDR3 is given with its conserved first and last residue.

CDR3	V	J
CTSSHHFIPQVSGYTF	TRBV1	TRBJ1-2
CASRNYGQGVAEAFF	TRBV6-5	TRBJ1-1
CASQGRDGYTF	TRBV6-5	TRBJ1-2
CASSPLPEAYGYTF	TRBV18	TRBJ1-2
CASSFRQGATSYEQYF	TRBV5-5	TRBJ2-7
CASSLGTGYEQYF	TRBV7-9	TRBJ2-7
CSTLGGFGDNEQFF	TRBV29-1	TRBJ2-1
CASSQAGRGVYNEQFF	TRBV14	TRBJ2-1
CASSQAWETGRDTQYF	TRBV4-1	TRBJ2-3
CASSPPGASAPWANEKLFF	TRBV4-1	TRBJ1-4
CASSLDPTYGYTF	TRBV7-9	TRBJ1-2
CASSTLPGLRNSPLHF	TRBV21-1	TRBJ1-6
CASSLKGPQYF	TRBV11-2	TRBJ2-7
CASSSTRTGTYEQYF	TRBV5-5	TRBJ2-7
CASSSGQGFYEQYF	TRBV19	TRBJ2-7
CASAPSGRGMETQYF	TRBV12-5	TRBJ2-5
CASSLGGTSYEQYF	TRBV5-1	TRBJ2-7
CAPELGQGSRGGYTF	TRBV2	TRBJ1-2
CASSYLLTAAQYF	TRBV6-5	TRBJ2-5
CATSRQGEETQYF	TRBV15	TRBJ2-5
CASATSGRDTDTQYF	TRBV19	TRBJ2-3
CASSVRDRSYEQYF	TRBV11-3	TRBJ2-7